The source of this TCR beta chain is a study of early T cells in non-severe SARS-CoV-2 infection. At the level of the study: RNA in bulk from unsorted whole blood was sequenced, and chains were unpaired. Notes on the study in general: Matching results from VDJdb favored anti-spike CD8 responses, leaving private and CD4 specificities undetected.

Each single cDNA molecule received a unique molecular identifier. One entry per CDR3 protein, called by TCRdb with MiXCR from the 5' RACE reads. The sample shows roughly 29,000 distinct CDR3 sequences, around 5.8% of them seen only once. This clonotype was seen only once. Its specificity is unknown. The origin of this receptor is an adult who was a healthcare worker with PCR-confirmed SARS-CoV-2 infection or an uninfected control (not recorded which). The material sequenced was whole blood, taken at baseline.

The CDR3 nucleotides are TGCAGTGCCGACCCCCGGACAGACACTGAAGCTTTCTTT. Translating gives CSADPRTDTEAFF. The genes are TRBV20-1 and TRBJ1-1; TRBD1 is a possible D gene (6 bases). The germline gives CDR1 DFQATT, CDR2 SNEGSKA (reference sequence). The CDR3 length is 13 residues. Trimming left V 6 bases short and J 3 bases short, with 14 bases between.